The clone carrying this T cell receptor (beta chain) was seen many times. The data were taken from a study of Graves' ophthalmopathy and Graves' hyperthyroidism. The V end was cut by 6 bases, the J end by 6 bases, with 11 bases between. The CDR3 totals 12 residues. Researchers took RNA transcripts and amplified TCR beta CDR3 regions from them. The library came from an HTBI-primed first-round RT-PCR and a second-round multiplex PCR. Each CDR3 protein gets one entry after TCRdb re-called the multiplex PCR reads with MiXCR. The sample holds approximately 160,000 distinct CDR3 sequences, over 35% seen once.

The genes are TRBV12-3 or TRBV12-4 and TRBJ1-1; no clear D gene. The specimen sequenced was peripheral blood. The clonotype originates from a woman in her forties with Graves' ophthalmopathy. CDR3 amino acids: CASSPRPPEAFF. The DNA of the CDR3 is TGTGCCAGCAGCCCCCGACCGCCTGAAGCTTTCTTT.